These 21 T cell receptor beta chains came from one sample sequenced in a study of cytomegalovirus exposure and HLA in healthy donors. 13 Jbeta primers and 60 Vbeta primers were used for the PCR. Profiled with immunoSEQ multiplex PCR; TCRdb holds only in-frame clones, not every one. Among 150,000 to 200,000 clones listed, 81% were seen once. The sequenced sample was PBMCs. The origin of the receptors is a man aged 45 to 65 in good health and CMV-seropositive.

The V call is TRBV7-2, the J call TRBJ2-3; D is ambiguous. Germline V gene data show CDR1 as SGHTA and CDR2 as FQGNSA. The CDR3 runs to 14 residues. Between the trimmed V and J ends, which lost 6 bases and 0 bases, there was a span of 10 bases. CDR3 residues: CASRVYTSTDTQYF. The CDR3 region has the DNA TGTGCCAGCAGAGTATATACAAGCACAGATACGCAGTATTTT.

The genes are TRBV4-1 and TRBJ2-1, with 16 bases fitting TRBD2. V trimming: 4 bases; J trimming: 1 base; junction bases outside the gene matches: 16. CDR1 and CDR2 from the germline V gene are MGHRA and YSYEKL. CDR3 size: 22 residues. This CDR3 is CASSPLFGQGLAGGRSYNEQFF. CDR3 DNA sequence: TGCGCCAGCAGCCCCCTTTTCGGACAGGGACTAGCGGGGGGGCGGTCCTACAATGAGCAGTTCTTC.

The rearrangement joins TRBV11-2 to TRBJ1-2; D not certain. Trimming stripped 4 bases from V and 8 bases from J, with 14 bases between. Germline V gene data show CDR1 as SGHAT and CDR2 as FQNNGV. This CDR3 has 13 amino acids. DNA of the CDR3: TGTGCCAGCAGCTCTCGGTTGCGGGAGGGCTACACCTTC. Protein product: CASSSRLREGYTF.

The rearrangement joins TRBV7-9 to TRBJ1-1; weak D call: TRBD1 (5 bases). Trimming pared 5 bases from V and 4 bases from J, leaving 17 bases between. Per germline, CDR1 SEHNR and CDR2 FQNEAQ (reference sequence). The CDR3 is made up of 15 amino acids. Here the CDR3 DNA reads TGTGCCAGCAGCCTATGGGGCCAAGCGACCACTGAAGCTTTCTTT. It codes for CASSLWGQATTEAFF.

DNA of the CDR3: TGTGCCAGCTCCGTTAGCGGGAGGGCCTCTTTAGTGCAGTTCTTC. Translating it yields CASSVSGRASLVQFF. The chain recombines TRBV4-2 with TRBJ2-1; TRBD2 matches 11 bases. The V gene end was trimmed by 8 bases and the J gene end by 12 bases; junction bases not matched to a gene: 15. The germline gives CDR1 LGHNA, CDR2 YNFKEQ. The CDR3 length is 15 residues.

This rearrangement joins TRBV7-9 to TRBJ2-1; 12 bases line up with TRBD2. The germline gives CDR1 SEHNR, CDR2 FQNEAQ (reference sequence). J lost 8 bases, V lost 8 bases, and 7 bases had no gene match. The CDR3 runs to 14 residues. Here the CDR3 DNA reads TGTGCCAGCGGAACTAGCGGGAGGCTCCATGAGCAGTTCTTC. Its translation: CASGTSGRLHEQFF.

In its sample, this clone was seen a few times. This chain uses TRBV30 with TRBJ1-2; D possibly corresponds to TRBD1 (6 bases). Germline V gene lookup returns CDR1 GTSNPN and CDR2 SVGIG (reference sequence). This CDR3 spans 14 amino acids. V was shortened by 0 bases and J by 8 bases, with 16 bases between the two germline ends. For the CDR3, the DNA is TGTGCCTGGAGTGTATTCAGGGGCGCTGGGGGCTACACCTTC. As protein: CAWSVFRGAGGYTF.

This chain joins TRBV27 and TRBJ1-5; 9 bases agree with TRBD1. Trimming removed 4 bases from V and 7 bases from J; junction bases left unmatched: 2. The CDR3 has 13 amino acids. Germline loops: CDR1 MNHEY, CDR2 SMNVEV (reference sequence). CDR3 region: CASSSQGAQPQHF. CDR3 nucleotide sequence: TGTGCCAGCAGTTCACAGGGGGCACAGCCCCAGCATTTT.

V and J are TRBV6-5 and TRBJ2-7; D not certain. CDR1 MNHEY and CDR2 SVGAGI come from the germline V gene. The CDR3 totals 13 residues. V lost 2 bases and J 1 base, leaving 6 bases between the germline ends. The CDR3 region is CASSYTSSYEQYF. The CDR3 DNA reads TGTGCCAGCAGTTACACCAGTTCCTACGAGCAGTACTTC.

Comments on this clone: The same CDR3 can be traced to other DNA sequences in this sample. This rearrangement joins TRBV6-5 to TRBJ1-1; D perhaps matches TRBD1 (6 bases). The length of the CDR3 is 13 residues. In germline, CDR1 is MNHEY, CDR2 SVGAGI. The V gene lost 6 bases and the J gene lost 1 base, with 9 bases spanning the gap. The CDR3 DNA reads TGTGCCAGCAGCCTGACAGGGAACACTGAAGCTTTCTTT. This gives the protein CASSLTGNTEAFF.

This chain joins TRBV9 and TRBJ2-2, with TRBD2 matching 11 bases. There are 16 residues in the CDR3. Germline V gene lookup returns CDR1 SGDLS and CDR2 YYNGEE. V shed 2 bases, J shed 5 bases, and the junction held 5 bases outside the gene matches. The CDR3 nucleotides are TGTGCCAGCAGCGTCACTAGGACTAGCGGGACCGGGGAGCTGTTTTTT. It yields the protein CASSVTRTSGTGELFF. Full variable domain (outside the CDR3, taken from reference TRBV9 and TRBJ2-2): DSGVTQTPKHLITATGQRVTLRCSPRSGDLSVYWYQQSLDQGLQFLIQYYNGEERAKGNILERFSAQQFPDLHSELNLSSLELGDSALYFCASSVTRTSGTGELFFGEGSRLTVL.

The V gene is TRBV10-3, the J gene TRBJ1-1, with TRBD1 matching 8 bases. Trimming took 2 bases from V and 3 from J; bases not matched to a gene: 11. CDR1 and CDR2 from the germline V gene are ENHRY and SYGVKD. The CDR3 sequence is 17 residues long. CDR3 DNA: TGTGCCATCAGTGAGAGGGGGTCAGGGGGCGCGGACACTGAAGCTTTCTTT. It translates to CAISERGSGGADTEAFF.

Details on this clone: The same CDR3 also results from other DNA sequences found in this sample. The chain combines TRBV4-1 with TRBJ1-3; perhaps TRBD1 as D (6 bases). V shed 8 bases and J shed 4 bases, with 6 bases lying between them. Germline assignment: CDR1 MGHRA and CDR2 YSYEKL. The CDR3 is 11 residues long. The CDR3 is CASGQGNTIYF. The CDR3 DNA sequence: TGCGCCAGCGGACAGGGAAACACCATATATTTT.

This clone was observed a few times. This chain joins TRBV30 and TRBJ2-3; TRBD2 matches at 12 bases. The germline gives CDR1 GTSNPN, CDR2 SVGIG (reference sequence). The CDR3 consists of 15 residues. The ends lost 7 bases at V and 1 base at J; junction bases unmatched: 6. CDR3 residues: CASPLAGGGTDTQYF. Here the CDR3 DNA reads TGTGCCTCCCCTCTAGCGGGAGGGGGCACAGATACGCAGTATTTT. Looking up the rest from reference TRBV30 and TRBJ2-3 gives the full variable domain: SQTIHQWPATLVQPVGSPLSLECTVEGTSNPNLYWYRQAAGRGLQLLFYSVGIGQISSEVPQNLSASRPQDRQFILSSKKLLLSDSGFYLCASPLAGGGTDTQYFGPGTRLTVL.

This sequence joins TRBV12-2 and TRBJ1-2; the D segment call TRBD1 is taken from the table without a DNA check. TRBV12-2 is noted as a pseudogene. The CDR3 totals 16 residues. The CDR3 is CASRLGYRGTNYGYTF. DNA of the CDR3: TGTGCAAGTCGCTTAGGATACAGGGGAACTAACTATGGCTACACCTTC.

This rearrangement joins TRBV14 to TRBJ2-7; the D is unclear. Per germline, CDR1 SGHDN and CDR2 FVKESK. The CDR3 is made up of 11 amino acids. The ends were cut back, 4 bases at V and 4 bases at J, with 5 bases in the middle. The CDR3 DNA sequence: TGTGCCAGCAGCCTCCAGTACGAGCAGTACTTC. Its translation is CASSLQYEQYF.

Only a few counts were recorded for this clone. This sequence joins TRBV7-3 and TRBJ2-2, with 9 bases lining up with TRBD1. CDR3 size: 17 residues. CDR1 SGHTA and CDR2 FQGTGA come from the germline V gene. V gave up 5 bases and J gave up 4 bases; unmatched junction bases: 11. CDR3 region: CASSPQRGQGITGELFF. For the CDR3, the DNA is TGTGCCAGCAGCCCACAACGAGGACAGGGGATCACCGGGGAGCTGTTTTTT.

The genes are TRBV5-1 and TRBJ1-1; the match to TRBD1 covers 8 bases. The length of the CDR3 is 15 residues. Trimming took 4 bases from V and 5 from J; bases not matched to a gene: 10. CDR1 SGHRS and CDR2 YFSETQ come from the germline V gene. The CDR3 DNA sequence: TGCGCCAGCAGCCTATTCGGACAGGGAGGTACTGAAGCTTTCTTT. Protein: CASSLFGQGGTEAFF.

This clone was counted once. V gene TRBV4-1 combines with J gene TRBJ2-5, with 9 positions matching TRBD1. Germline V gene data show CDR1 as MGHRA and CDR2 as YSYEKL. J lost 1 base, V lost 3 bases, and 9 bases had no gene match. This CDR3 has 17 amino acids. Here the CDR3 DNA reads TGCGCCAGCAGCCAGGTGACAGGGGGTTTGGTCCAAGAGACCCAGTACTTC. As protein: CASSQVTGGLVQETQYF.

This chain connects TRBV2 to TRBJ2-2, with D possibly being TRBD2 (5 bases). Germline CDR1 and CDR2: SNHLY and FYNNEI. The CDR3 runs 14 residues. The ends were cut back, 6 bases at V and 6 bases at J, with 14 bases in the middle. The CDR3 coding sequence is TGTGCCAGCAGGGGGTTGAGAGGGCCCGGGGAGCTGTTTTTT. It encodes CASRGLRGPGELFF.

The chain links TRBV9 to TRBJ2-2; D perhaps matches TRBD1 (6 bases). The V gene's germline CDR1 is SGDLS and CDR2 YYNGEE. V was pared by 4 bases and J by 4 bases, with 14 bases between. The CDR3 totals 15 residues. The CDR3 coding sequence is TGTGCCAGCAGCAAACGACAGGATTCCACCGGGGAGCTGTTTTTT. This gives the protein CASSKRQDSTGELFF.